This TCR beta chain was captured in a study of cytomegalovirus exposure and HLA in healthy donors. The donors, nominally healthy at sampling, likely had unrecorded immune exposures. Researchers ran the PCR with 60 Vbeta and 13 Jbeta primers. Repertoires were generated with immunoSEQ multiplex PCR, while TCRdb's copy carries only in-frame clones and drops some. The sample includes about 99,000 clones, 79% of them seen just once. CDR1 WNHNN and CDR2 SYGVQD come from the germline V gene (reference sequence). V lost 4 bases and J lost 6; bases outside the gene matches: 5. This CDR3 is 14 amino acids long. Study results and caveats: In an earlier analysis, about 87% or about 30%: the productive usage of most TCR beta V segments. TCR beta V- and J-gene trimming, according to a later analysis, was linked to a missense DCLRE1C variant.

With respect to this clone: Its antigen is as yet unknown.

The sequencing sample was made of PBMCs. This TCR was sampled from a man aged 45-65 years in good health and CMV-seropositive. The V gene is TRBV10-1, the J gene TRBJ2-7; 11 nucleotides match TRBD2. The CDR3 loop is CASSARLAGSEQYF. CDR3 bases: TGCGCCAGCAGTGCTAGACTAGCGGGATCCGAGCAGTACTTC.